Presented here are 18 T cell receptor beta chains from one specimen sequenced in a study of blood T cell repertoires in COVID-19. The repertoire was sequenced with immunoSEQ multiplex PCR; TCRdb's copy has only in-frame clones and lacks some. The sample shows 300,000 to 350,000 clones, more than 80% of them seen only once. Sequenced sample: peripheral blood. These receptors all stem from a woman younger than 45 with COVID-19, enrolled during active disease.

The chain couples TRBV25-1 to TRBJ2-7, with D possibly being TRBD1 (5 bases). Germline CDR1 reads MGHDK; CDR2 reads SYGVNS. V dropped 4 bases and J dropped 1 base, with 17 bases sitting between them. The CDR3 is 16 residues long. CDR3 sequence reads: CASSGPPQVGSYEQYF. CDR3 sequence (DNA): TGTGCCAGCAGTGGTCCCCCACAGGTCGGGTCCTACGAGCAGTACTTC.

This chain joins TRBV28 and TRBJ1-4, with 7 bases fitting TRBD1. From germline, CDR1 is MDHEN and CDR2 SYDVKM. The CDR3 runs to 14 residues. V dropped 2 bases and J dropped 6; count of bases not matched to a gene: 3. DNA of the CDR3: TGTGCCAGCAGTTTAGTACAGGGGTATGAAAAACTGTTTTTT. This codes for CASSLVQGYEKLFF. Full variable domain (outside the CDR3, taken from reference TRBV28 and TRBJ1-4): DVKVTQSSRYLVKRTGEKVFLECVQDMDHENMFWYRQDPGLGLRLIYFSYDVKMKEKGDIPEGYSVSREKKERFSLILESASTNQTSMYLCASSLVQGYEKLFFGSGTQLSVL.

The CDR3 region is CASGPGLAPSDTQYF. For the CDR3, the DNA is TGCGCCAGTGGACCGGGACTAGCGCCTTCGGATACGCAGTATTTT. The chain recombines TRBV5-1 with TRBJ2-3, with TRBD2 matching 10 bases. CDR1 is SGHRS, CDR2 YFSETQ, per germline. After removal of 8 bases from V and 6 bases from J, the junction contained 12 bases not matched to a gene. The CDR3 runs to 15 residues.

This CDR3 is CASSYTVTSGYTDTQYF. The DNA of the CDR3 is TGTGCCAGCAGTTATACGGTGACTAGCGGATACACAGATACGCAGTATTTT. This sequence joins TRBV6-2 or TRBV6-3 and TRBJ2-3, with TRBD2 identical over 9 bases. V lost 3 bases, J lost 2 bases, and 9 bases stayed unmatched. Germline-derived CDR1 and CDR2 are MNHEY and SVGEGT. This CDR3 is 17 amino acids long.

The chain carries TRBV30 and TRBJ2-3; D not certain. The V and J ends lost 4 bases and 4 bases respectively, with 18 bases between them. This CDR3 is built from 15 residues. Germline loops: CDR1 GTSNPN, CDR2 SVGIG (reference sequence). Here the CDR3 reads CAWTLSGSSADTQYF. The CDR3 DNA follows: TGTGCCTGGACTCTTAGTGGGTCGAGCGCAGATACGCAGTATTTT.

The chain joins TRBV30 to TRBJ1-2; 7 bases line up with TRBD1. Germline V lookup: CDR1 GTSNPN, CDR2 SVGIG (reference sequence). There are 15 residues in the CDR3. V shed 0 bases and J 8 bases; nucleotides not matched to a gene: 12. CDR3 in DNA: TGTGCCTGGAGTGTACAGAGGGGGCACGCGTGGGGCTACACCTTC. Protein sequence: CAWSVQRGHAWGYTF.

This chain uses TRBV11-3 with TRBJ2-5; TRBD2 matches at 11 bases. With 1 base clipped from V and 0 bases from J, the junction kept 4 bases outside the gene matches. Germline loops: CDR1 SGHNT, CDR2 YENEEA. This CDR3 region has 17 residues. As DNA, the CDR3 is TGTGCCAGCAGCTTAGGACTAGCGGGAACATACCAAGAGACCCAGTACTTC. It is translated as CASSLGLAGTYQETQYF.

V usage is TRBV5-1 and J usage is TRBJ2-6; 7 bases match TRBD1. Germline CDR1 and CDR2: SGHRS and YFSETQ. The V segment lost 3 bases and the J segment 2 bases; nucleotides outside the gene matches: 8. The CDR3 contains 17 residues. The CDR3 spells CASSSTGPRTGANVLTF. The CDR3 nucleotides are TGCGCCAGCAGCTCGACAGGGCCCCGAACTGGGGCCAACGTCCTGACTTTC.

This clone was found once. The sample carries other DNA sequences with the same CDR3. The J gene is TRBJ2-7, the V gene TRBV29-1; 9 bases are a match to TRBD1. The CDR3 totals 12 residues. CDR1 SQVTM and CDR2 ANQGSEA come from the germline V gene. Trimming cost V 4 bases and J 2 bases; bases outside gene matches: 0. The CDR3 DNA reads TGCAGCGTTGGACAGGGGGCCTACGAGCAGTACTTC. Its translation is CSVGQGAYEQYF.

This chain links TRBV7-9 with TRBJ2-1; 8 nucleotides line up with TRBD2. Per germline, CDR1 SEHNR and CDR2 FQNEAQ (reference sequence). The ends lost 4 bases at V and 9 bases at J; junction bases unmatched: 8. The CDR3 has 14 residues. Here the CDR3 DNA reads TGTGCCAGCAGCTCGTACACAGGGACTAGTGAGCAGTTCTTC. Encoded protein: CASSSYTGTSEQFF. The variable domain in full, with the rest retrieved from reference TRBV7-9 and TRBJ2-1, is DTGVSQNPRHKITKRGQNVTFRCDPISEHNRLYWYRQTLGQGPEFLTYFQNEAQLEKSRLLSDRFSAERPKGSFSTLEIQRTEQGDSAMYLCASSSYTGTSEQFFGPGTRLTVL.

J is TRBJ1-2 and V is TRBV2; D perhaps matches TRBD1 (5 bases). The CDR3 has 13 amino acids. Germline CDR1 is SNHLY and CDR2 is FYNNEI. The germline V and J ends were trimmed by 4 bases and 2 bases, with 8 bases remaining between them. CDR3 sequence (DNA): TGTGCCAGCAGTGGTGCAGGGAACTATGGCTACACCTTC. It encodes CASSGAGNYGYTF.

The V call is TRBV19, the J call TRBJ2-1, with a weak D call TRBD1 (6 bases). Germline-derived CDR1 and CDR2 are LNHDA and SQIVND (reference sequence). The V end was cut by 5 bases, the J end by 4 bases, with 18 bases between. The CDR3 is 16 amino acids. The CDR3 DNA sequence: TGTGCCAGTAGTGGGGGCGCGGCAGGGAATTACAATGAGCAGTTCTTC. Encoded protein: CASSGGAAGNYNEQFF. The whole variable domain, filled in from reference TRBV19 and TRBJ2-1, reads DGGITQSPKYLFRKEGQNVTLSCEQNLNHDAMYWYRQDPGQGLRLIYYSQIVNDFQKGDIAEGYSVSREKKESFPLTVTSAQKNPTAFYLCASSGGAAGNYNEQFFGPGTRLTVL.

The gene calls are TRBV5-1 and TRBJ1-5, with D possibly TRBD1 on 5 matching bases. Trimming pared 0 bases from V and 5 bases from J, leaving 9 bases between. CDR3 length: 14 residues. Germline assignment: CDR1 SGHRS and CDR2 YFSETQ. This CDR3 reads CASSLGTGHQPQHF. For the CDR3, the DNA is TGCGCCAGCAGCTTGGGTACAGGCCATCAGCCCCAGCATTTT. The full variable domain, in which reference TRBV5-1 and TRBJ1-5 provide the parts outside the CDR3, is KAGVTQTPRYLIKTRGQQVTLSCSPISGHRSVSWYQQTPGQGLQFLFEYFSETQRNKGNFPGRFSGRQFSNSRSEMNVSTLELGDSALYLCASSLGTGHQPQHFGDGTRLSIL.

The chain combines TRBV7-2 with TRBJ1-2, with 10 bases fitting TRBD1. Germline CDR1 and CDR2: SGHTA and FQGNSA. V gave up 5 bases and J gave up 4 bases; unmatched junction bases: 7. CDR3 length: 15 amino acids. The CDR3 here is CASSIRQGAFYGYTF. The CDR3 DNA sequence: TGTGCCAGCAGCATTCGACAGGGGGCTTTCTATGGCTACACCTTC.

V gene TRBV28 combines with J gene TRBJ2-3; TRBD2 agrees at 8 bases. V shed 4 bases and J 3 bases; nucleotides not matched to a gene: 12. This CDR3 region has 17 residues. Germline CDR1 MDHEN, CDR2 SYDVKM. CDR3 in amino acids: CASSSLPGGEATDTQYF. The DNA for the CDR3 is TGTGCCAGCAGTTCGCTCCCGGGGGGGGAAGCAACAGATACGCAGTATTTT.

The rearrangement uses TRBV27 and TRBJ1-2; 10 bases are shared with TRBD1. This CDR3 comprises 14 residues. Germline V gene lookup returns CDR1 MNHEY and CDR2 SMNVEV (reference sequence). V was clipped by 6 bases and J by 4 bases; unmatched bases: 5. CDR3 region: CASRRQGAGYGYTF. The CDR3 bases are TGTGCCAGCAGGAGACAGGGGGCGGGCTATGGCTACACCTTC.

This sequence joins TRBV21-1 and TRBJ2-5; TRBD2 is taken as the D call from the table, unchecked against the DNA. TRBV21-1 is assigned pseudogene status. There are 15 residues in the CDR3. Here the CDR3 reads CASSKPAREEETQYF. CDR3 coding DNA: TGTGCCAGCAGCAAACCCGCTAGGGAGGAGGAGACCCAGTACTTC.

The rearrangement joins TRBV6-6 to TRBJ2-7; TRBD2 agrees at 9 bases. This CDR3 contains 13 residues. V gave up 5 bases and J gave up 3 bases; unmatched junction bases: 2. The V gene's germline CDR1 is MNHNY and CDR2 SVGAGI (reference sequence). CDR3 sequence: CASSTLAGYEQYF. The CDR3 bases are TGTGCCAGCAGTACACTAGCGGGCTACGAGCAGTACTTC.